Shown below are 15 T cell receptor beta chains from a single sample sequenced in a study of blood T cells in healthy people across ages. The use of a sample-barcoded 5' primer and a J-beta primer mix characterized a second PCR of 7 to 11 cycles. TCRdb passed the 5' RACE reads through MiXCR, listing each CDR3 protein once. The data contain about 290,000 distinct CDR3 sequences, 25% to 30% of them seen just once; the ten biggest clones take up around 29%. The material sequenced was blood. These TCRs come from a woman aged 65 to 85 in good health.

This chain's CDR3 is CASSPGDTDTQYF. As DNA, the CDR3 is TGCGCCAGCAGCCCGGGGGACACAGATACGCAGTATTTT. The rearrangement links TRBV5-1 to TRBJ2-3, with a weak D call TRBD2 (6 bases). V was clipped by 4 bases and J by 2 bases, with 8 bases between them. The CDR3 totals 13 residues. CDR1 is SGHRS and CDR2 is YFSETQ in the germline V gene.

This clonotype occurred a few times. The chain has TRBV12-3 or TRBV12-4 and TRBJ2-1; D may be TRBD2 (5 bases). Gene TRBJ2-7 matches the end of the DNA better, so the J call may be wrong. The CDR3 has 13 residues. CDR3 loop: CASRSSDSYEQYF. The CDR3 DNA reads TGTGCCAGTCGTAGTAGCGACTCCTACGAGCAGTACTTC.

This chain links TRBV6-5 with TRBJ2-7; no firm D call. Germline loops: CDR1 MNHEY, CDR2 SVGAGI. V was pared by 0 bases and J by 3 bases, with 12 bases between. The CDR3 loop spans 15 amino acids. CDR3 loop: CASSYSFAVIYEQYF. The CDR3 coding sequence is TGTGCCAGCAGTTACTCCTTTGCAGTGATCTACGAGCAGTACTTC.

The chain combines TRBV5-6 with TRBJ2-7; 7 nucleotides match TRBD1. J lost 3 bases, V lost 3 bases, and 6 bases had no gene match. The CDR3 has 14 residues. The V gene's germline CDR1 is SGHDT and CDR2 YYEEEE. CDR3 sequence: CASSSWDRDYEQYF. CDR3 in DNA: TGTGCCAGCAGCTCGTGGGACAGAGACTACGAGCAGTACTTC.

A few counts support this clonotype. The V gene is TRBV4-2, the J gene TRBJ2-1, with D tentatively TRBD2 (7 bases). This CDR3 is 17 amino acids long. Trimming took off 5 bases at V and 1 base at J, with 18 bases between the two ends. Germline CDR1 is LGHNA and CDR2 is YNFKEQ. As DNA, the CDR3 is TGTGCCAGCAGCTCGGGGGGCGAGCGGAGGTCCTACAATGAGCAGTTCTTC. This codes for CASSSGGERRSYNEQFF.

V usage is TRBV7-3 and J usage is TRBJ2-6; D might be TRBD1 or TRBD2, each matching 5 bases. The V end lost 3 bases, the J end lost 3 bases, and 18 bases lay between the germline ends. Germline-derived CDR1 and CDR2 are SGHTA and FQGTGA. The CDR3 loop spans 18 amino acids. The CDR3 nucleotides read TGTGCCAGCAGCTTCAGGGACCGACGAAGTGGTGGGGCCAACGTCCTGACTTTC. Its translation: CASSFRDRRSGGANVLTF.

This clonotype was seen a handful of times. The chain uses TRBV29-1 and TRBJ2-5, with D possibly TRBD1 on 7 matching bases. Germline loops: CDR1 SQVTM, CDR2 ANQGSEA. CDR3 size: 13 residues. The CDR3: CSVAGQYQETQYF. In DNA form, the CDR3 reads TGCTCCGTGGCGGGACAGTACCAAGAGACCCAGTACTTC.

CDR3 sequence reads: CSVRQGDEQYF. Here the CDR3 DNA reads TGCAGCGTTCGGCAGGGGGACGAGCAGTACTTC. This chain links TRBV29-1 with TRBJ2-7; 7 bases are a match to TRBD1. Trimming removed 5 bases from V and 5 bases from J; junction bases left unmatched: 3. Germline values: CDR1 SQVTM, CDR2 ANQGSEA. The CDR3 contains 11 residues.

This clonotype was recorded a few times. This chain connects TRBV2 to TRBJ2-5, with D unclear. Germline V gene sequence: CDR1 SNHLY, CDR2 FYNNEI. The CDR3 length is 15 residues. V was shortened by 1 base and J by 14 bases, with 23 bases between the two germline ends. CDR3 in DNA: TGTGCCAGCAGTGAAGATAGAGCTAGTCGCGCCCTGTGCTACTTC. Protein: CASSEDRASRALCYF.

This clonotype has only a few counts. The rearrangement uses TRBV4-2 and TRBJ2-4, with D possibly being TRBD1 (6 bases). V lost 1 base, J lost 2 bases, and 6 bases lay in between. Germline CDR1 reads LGHNA; CDR2 reads YNFKEQ. The CDR3 has 14 amino acids. CDR3: CASSQGGPKNIQYF. The CDR3 DNA reads as TGTGCCAGCAGCCAAGGGGGGCCCAAAAACATTCAGTACTTC.

The sample holds a few counts of this clonotype. V gene TRBV9 combines with J gene TRBJ2-5; 9 positions match TRBD2. V lost 0 bases and J lost 3; bases outside the gene matches: 6. The CDR3 spans 16 residues. Germline-derived CDR1 and CDR2 are SGDLS and YYNGEE. CDR3: CASSVEAGGLKETQYF. CDR3 DNA: TGTGCCAGCAGCGTAGAGGCGGGAGGGCTAAAAGAGACCCAGTACTTC.

Only a few counts were recorded for this clonotype. The V call is TRBV6-5, the J call TRBJ2-7, with a weak D call TRBD1 (5 bases). The germline CDR1 and CDR2 sequences are MNHEY and SVGAGI. V was shortened by 0 bases and J by 3 bases, with 15 bases between the two germline ends. The CDR3 length is 16 residues. DNA for the CDR3: TGTGCCAGCAGTTACTCGAGGCGGACATTATACTACGAGCAGTACTTC. Amino acid sequence: CASSYSRRTLYYEQYF.

The chain is built from TRBV6-1 and TRBJ1-1, with TRBD1 identical over 7 bases. Germline V lookup: CDR1 MNHNS, CDR2 SASEGT. CDR3 length: 15 residues. The V and J ends lost 1 base and 6 bases, in that order; junction bases with no gene match: 8. This chain's CDR3 is CASSEVKGAFSEAFF. As DNA, the CDR3 is TGTGCCAGCAGTGAAGTGAAGGGGGCGTTCTCTGAAGCTTTCTTT.

In nucleotides, the CDR3 is TGTGCCGGCTGCCGGGGGTTTAATGAAAAACTGTTTTTT. It codes for CAGCRGFNEKLFF. The chain recombines TRBV7-2 with TRBJ1-4; D possibly corresponds to TRBD1 (5 bases). This CDR3 spans 13 amino acids. Trimming cost V 11 bases and J 4 bases, with 14 bases left between them. Per the germline V gene, CDR1 is SGHTA and CDR2 is FQGNSA.

This clonotype came up a few times. The rearrangement joins TRBV5-1 to TRBJ1-1; D unclear. Trimming cost V 0 bases and J 9 bases, with 15 bases left between them. Germline values: CDR1 SGHRS, CDR2 YFSETQ. This CDR3 region has 14 residues. The CDR3 DNA is TGCGCCAGCAGCTTGGACGTAGACACCTCTAAAGCTTTCTTT. Translation gives CASSLDVDTSKAFF.